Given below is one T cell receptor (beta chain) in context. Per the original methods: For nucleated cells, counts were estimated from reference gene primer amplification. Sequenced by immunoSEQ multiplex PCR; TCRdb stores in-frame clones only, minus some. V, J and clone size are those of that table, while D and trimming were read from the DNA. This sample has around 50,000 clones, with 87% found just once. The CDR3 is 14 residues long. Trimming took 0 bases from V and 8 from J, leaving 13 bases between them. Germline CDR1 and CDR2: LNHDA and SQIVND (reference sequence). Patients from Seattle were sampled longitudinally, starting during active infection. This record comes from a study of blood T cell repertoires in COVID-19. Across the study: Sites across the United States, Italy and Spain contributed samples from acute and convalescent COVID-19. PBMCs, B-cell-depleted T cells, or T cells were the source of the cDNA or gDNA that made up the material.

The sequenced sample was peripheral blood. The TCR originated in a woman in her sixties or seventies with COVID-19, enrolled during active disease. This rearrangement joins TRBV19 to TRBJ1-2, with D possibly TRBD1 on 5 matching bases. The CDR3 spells CASSIDGWTRGYTF. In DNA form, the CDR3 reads TGTGCCAGTAGTATAGATGGGTGGACAAGAGGCTACACCTTC.